The 21 T cell receptor beta chains below all came from one sample that was sequenced in a study of blood T cell repertoires in COVID-19 (dated by TCRdb to 2018 to 2021). The receptor library was made with the immunoSEQ multiplex PCR assay. What TCRdb holds here is the immuneACCESS table cut down to in-frame rearrangements. Part of the clones is not present; checked against another copy, under half of the missing clones reflect an unresolved V gene, and the others are unexplained. For this sample the table gives around 200,000 clones, of which roughly 80% were detected only once. 2% to 3% of the sample goes to the ten largest clones. Sequenced input: peripheral blood. These receptors all come from a woman in her 40s with active or convalescent COVID-19.

This clone came up a few times. The CDR3 region is CASSQAAGTGGNYGYTF. The CDR3 nucleotides are TGCGCCAGCAGCCAAGCGGCCGGGACAGGGGGTAACTATGGCTACACCTTC. The chain has TRBV4-1 and TRBJ1-2, with 11 bases identical to TRBD1. CDR1 is MGHRA and CDR2 is YSYEKL in the germline V gene. J gave up 1 base and V 1 base, and 5 bases lay outside the gene matches. This CDR3 has 17 amino acids.

The chain joins TRBV6-6 to TRBJ1-2, with 7 bases lining up with TRBD1. Germline values: CDR1 MNHNY, CDR2 SVGAGI (reference sequence). The CDR3 sequence is 12 residues long. Trimming removed 8 bases from V and 7 bases from J; junction bases left unmatched: 7. This CDR3 is CASRQGDGGYTF. CDR3 nucleotide sequence: TGTGCCAGCCGTCAGGGGGATGGTGGCTACACCTTC.

The chain recombines TRBV11-2 with TRBJ2-7; the D gene is possibly TRBD2 (5 bases). Trimming removed 1 base from V and 2 bases from J, with 15 bases in between. The germline V gene encodes CDR1 SGHAT and CDR2 FQNNGV. The CDR3 covers 16 residues. As DNA, the CDR3 is TGTGCCAGCAGCTTAGGGAGGCGGGTTATAACCTACGAGCAGTACTTC. This translates into CASSLGRRVITYEQYF.

The V call is TRBV6-5, the J call TRBJ2-6; perhaps TRBD1 as D (6 bases). Germline loops: CDR1 MNHEY, CDR2 SVGAGI. V was clipped by 5 bases and J by 6 bases, with 14 bases between them. The CDR3 runs to 15 residues. CDR3 nucleotide sequence: TGTGCCAGCAGTCAGGGGACCTCTAAGGCCAACGTCCTGACTTTC. Its protein product is CASSQGTSKANVLTF.

This clone was seen only once. V and J are TRBV7-2 and TRBJ2-3, with 11 bases identical to TRBD1. CDR3 length equals 15 residues. Germline CDR1 reads SGHTA; CDR2 reads FQGNSA. The V segment lost 6 bases and the J segment 7 bases; nucleotides outside the gene matches: 9. CDR3 DNA sequence: TGTGCCAGCAGGGGGCCGGGACAGGGGGGTTATACGCAGTATTTT. It encodes CASRGPGQGGYTQYF.

The chain combines TRBV19 with TRBJ1-1; 7 bases are shared with TRBD1. V shed 5 bases and J 1 base; nucleotides not matched to a gene: 13. The CDR3 contains 17 residues. Germline CDR1 is LNHDA and CDR2 is SQIVND (reference sequence). This chain's CDR3 is CASSRQGSLLPNTEAFF. The CDR3 region has the DNA TGTGCCAGTAGTCGACAGGGCTCACTCCTTCCGAACACTGAAGCTTTCTTT. Complete variable domain (other parts from reference TRBV19 and TRBJ1-1): DGGITQSPKYLFRKEGQNVTLSCEQNLNHDAMYWYRQDPGQGLRLIYYSQIVNDFQKGDIAEGYSVSREKKESFPLTVTSAQKNPTAFYLCASSRQGSLLPNTEAFFGQGTRLTVV.

This clone appeared once. J is TRBJ1-1 and V is TRBV14; unclear D gene. V shed 1 base and J shed 8 bases, with 11 bases lying between them. The CDR3 sequence is 13 residues long. In germline, CDR1 is SGHDN, CDR2 FVKESK. The CDR3 reads CASSQVFNSEAFF. CDR3 nucleotides: TGTGCCAGCAGCCAAGTCTTTAACTCCGAAGCTTTCTTT.

This chain links TRBV18 with TRBJ2-7; 11 bases match TRBD2. Germline CDR1 is KGHSH and CDR2 is LQKENI. The CDR3 totals 15 residues. J gave up 5 bases and V 6 bases, and 9 bases lay outside the gene matches. CDR3: CASSPTTSGINEQYF. CDR3 nucleotide sequence: TGTGCCAGCTCTCCTACGACTAGCGGGATAAACGAGCAGTACTTC.

V gene TRBV9 combines with J gene TRBJ2-1, with 10 bases aligning to TRBD2. The CDR3 runs 16 residues. After removal of 4 bases from V and 7 bases from J, the junction contained 11 bases not matched to a gene. Germline CDR1 reads SGDLS; CDR2 reads YYNGEE. CDR3 residues: CASSPPGTSVVNEQFF. The CDR3 bases are TGTGCCAGCAGCCCCCCCGGGACTAGCGTTGTGAATGAGCAGTTCTTC. The full variable domain, rest sourced from reference TRBV9 and TRBJ2-1, is DSGVTQTPKHLITATGQRVTLRCSPRSGDLSVYWYQQSLDQGLQFLIQYYNGEERAKGNILERFSAQQFPDLHSELNLSSLELGDSALYFCASSPPGTSVVNEQFFGPGTRLTVL.

The chain uses TRBV7-8 and TRBJ2-5; TRBD2 matches at 13 bases. After removal of 7 bases from V and 5 bases from J, the junction contained 10 bases not matched to a gene. Looked up from germline, CDR1 is SGHVS and CDR2 is FQNEAQ. This CDR3 comprises 16 residues. CDR3 bases: TGTGCCAGCATCCTCCGGGGACTAGCGGGGAGGGAGACCCAGTACTTC. It yields the protein CASILRGLAGRETQYF.

J is TRBJ1-2 and V is TRBV2; D might be TRBD1 (6 bases). With 8 bases removed from V and 8 bases from J, the gap between germline ends came to 21 bases. The CDR3 covers 14 residues. Germline-derived CDR1 and CDR2 are SNHLY and FYNNEI. The CDR3 DNA reads as TGTGCCAGCGATAGCCTACAGGGCTATAACGGCTACACCTTC. Translated, it gives CASDSLQGYNGYTF.

The chain uses TRBV19 and TRBJ1-5, with a weak D call TRBD1 (5 bases). With 5 bases removed from V and 10 bases from J, the gap between germline ends came to 12 bases. Germline values: CDR1 LNHDA, CDR2 SQIVND (reference sequence). This CDR3 spans 12 amino acids. Written as DNA, the CDR3 is TGTGCCAGTAGTCGGGGGGACGGACCCCAGCATTTT. Encoded protein: CASSRGDGPQHF.

This clone was detected a few times. This sequence joins TRBV2 and TRBJ2-7; D is possibly TRBD1 (6 bases). The CDR3 spans 12 residues. V lost 4 bases, J lost 7 bases, and 11 bases lay in between. Germline CDR1 reads SNHLY; CDR2 reads FYNNEI. CDR3 bases: TGTGCCAGCAGTGCAGGACAGAGGGAGCAGTACTTC. Protein sequence: CASSAGQREQYF.

The sample holds many counts of this clone. The chain uses TRBV7-6 and TRBJ1-5; D possibly corresponds to TRBD1 (5 bases). CDR1 SGHVS and CDR2 FNYEAQ come from the germline V gene. The CDR3 extends over 13 amino acids. Trimming stripped 5 bases from V and 2 bases from J, with 7 bases between. CDR3 residues: CASSRGGNQPQHF. CDR3 nucleotides: TGTGCCAGCAGCCGGGGGGGCAATCAGCCCCAGCATTTT.

This chain joins TRBV19 and TRBJ1-2; possibly TRBD1 for D (6 bases). Trimming stripped 2 bases from V and 2 bases from J, with 18 bases between. This CDR3 is built from 17 residues. From germline, CDR1 is LNHDA and CDR2 SQIVND (reference sequence). Written as DNA, the CDR3 is TGTGCCAGTAGTATAAGAGTCCCGAGGCAGGGGAACTATGGCTACACCTTC. It specifies CASSIRVPRQGNYGYTF.

V gene TRBV3-1 (or the pseudogene TRBV3-2) combines with J gene TRBJ1-2; 7 bases match TRBD1. Germline trimming cut 1 base from V and 5 bases from J; bases unmatched to any gene: 4. The CDR3 has 14 amino acids. Germline CDR1 and CDR2: LGHDT and YNNKEL (reference sequence). CDR3 sequence reads: CASSQGGQVYGYTF. The CDR3 DNA reads as TGTGCCAGCAGCCAAGGCGGACAGGTTTATGGCTACACCTTC.

The V gene is TRBV27, the J gene TRBJ1-1, with TRBD1 matching over 9 bases. After removal of 6 bases from V and 4 bases from J, the junction contained 12 bases not matched to a gene. CDR1 MNHEY and CDR2 SMNVEV come from the germline V gene (reference sequence). CDR3 length: 16 residues. The CDR3 loop is CASRSISTGGVTEAFF. The CDR3 DNA follows: TGTGCCAGCAGGTCTATATCGACAGGGGGGGTCACTGAAGCTTTCTTT.

This clone was recorded only once. This rearrangement joins TRBV18 to TRBJ2-3; no firm D call. The CDR3 runs to 14 residues. CDR1 is KGHSH and CDR2 is LQKENI in the germline V gene. V lost 0 bases to trimming and J lost 2 bases, with 6 bases between them. Here the CDR3 reads CASSPPSHTDTQYF. The CDR3 nucleotides read TGTGCCAGCTCACCACCGAGCCACACAGATACGCAGTATTTT.

This clone has a single count. The V and J genes are TRBV14 and TRBJ2-5, with D possibly TRBD2 on 6 matching bases. CDR1 and CDR2 from the germline V gene are SGHDN and FVKESK. The CDR3 runs 15 residues. Trimming cost V 3 bases and J 4 bases, with 15 bases left between them. CDR3: CASSHFKTSGETQYF. The CDR3 bases are TGTGCCAGCAGCCACTTTAAGACTAGTGGAGAGACCCAGTACTTC.

There are a few counts of this clone. The V call is TRBV7-2, the J call TRBJ2-7, with D maybe TRBD1 (7 bases). The CDR3 extends over 14 amino acids. From germline, CDR1 is SGHTA and CDR2 FQGNSA. V was shortened by 3 bases and J by 0 bases, with 9 bases between the two germline ends. This chain's CDR3 is CASSLRDSSYEQYF. The CDR3 DNA sequence: TGTGCCAGCAGCTTGCGGGACAGCTCCTACGAGCAGTACTTC.

The chain combines TRBV12-3 or TRBV12-4 with TRBJ1-5; 7 positions match TRBD1. CDR3 size: 13 residues. J gave up 3 bases and V 10 bases, and 6 bases lay outside the gene matches. The CDR3 region is CATSTGPNQPQHF. CDR3 nucleotide sequence: TGTGCCACTTCGACAGGGCCCAATCAGCCCCAGCATTTT.